What follows are 10 T cell receptor beta chains derived from one specimen sequenced in a study of T cells in Graves' hyperthyroidism and ophthalmopathy. Using RNA transcripts as the source, TCR beta CDR3 regions were amplified. The study used the HTBI primer set for a first-round RT-PCR of the TCR CDR3. TCRdb used MiXCR to reprocess the multiplex PCR reads, holding one entry per CDR3 protein. The table records around 200,000 distinct CDR3 sequences, more than 15% of them present only once. Material: blood. The receptors stem from a woman in her 50s with Graves' hyperthyroidism.

V is TRBV5-1 and J is TRBJ1-2, with 9 bases lining up with TRBD1. This CDR3 has 14 residues. Germline loops: CDR1 SGHRS, CDR2 YFSETQ. Trimming took 2 bases from V and 7 from J; bases not matched to a gene: 6. This CDR3 is CASSLTGGSGGYTF. The CDR3 DNA is TGCGCCAGCAGCTTAACAGGGGGCTCTGGTGGCTACACCTTC.

This clonotype was seen only a few times. This chain links TRBV4-1 with TRBJ2-3, with 10 positions matching TRBD2. CDR1 is MGHRA and CDR2 is YSYEKL in the germline V gene. Trimming at V came to 3 bases and at J to 8 bases, leaving 8 bases not matched to a gene. CDR3 length equals 15 residues. The CDR3 coding sequence is TGCGCCAGCAGCCACCCAGCGGGGGGGCCCGGTACGCAGTATTTT. It translates to CASSHPAGGPGTQYF.

There are a few counts of this clonotype. CDR3 DNA: TGTGCCAGCAGTCCCATGACAGGGGGCGCTTTCTATAGCAATCAGCCCCAGCATTTT. Residues: CASSPMTGGAFYSNQPQHF. The rearrangement joins TRBV6-1 to TRBJ1-5, with 10 nucleotides matching TRBD1. The CDR3 totals 19 residues. The germline V gene encodes CDR1 MNHNS and CDR2 SASEGT. V shed 5 bases and J 0 bases; nucleotides not matched to a gene: 13.

This clonotype has a count of ten or more. CDR3 sequence (DNA): TGCAGCGTTGCCGGGACAGGGGCCTTCACCGGGGAGCTGTTTTTT. This encodes CSVAGTGAFTGELFF. The V and J genes are TRBV29-1 and TRBJ2-2, with 10 bases lining up with TRBD1. The ends lost 4 bases at V and 4 bases at J; junction bases unmatched: 6. The CDR3 covers 15 residues. The germline gives CDR1 SQVTM, CDR2 ANQGSEA.

V is TRBV11-2 and J is TRBJ2-1, with a possible D match to TRBD2 (7 bases). V was trimmed by 5 bases and J by 7 bases, leaving 18 bases between them. Germline-derived CDR1 and CDR2 are SGHAT and FQNNGV. The CDR3 has 15 amino acids. The CDR3 DNA sequence: TGTGCCAGCAGCCTAGGGGGAGGGGTTCGGAATGAGCAGTTCTTC. Translated: CASSLGGGVRNEQFF.

V and J are TRBV7-3 and TRBJ1-4; unclear D gene. Between the trimmed V and J ends, which lost 2 bases and 12 bases, there was a span of 13 bases. The germline gives CDR1 SGHTA, CDR2 FQGTGA. The CDR3 has 13 residues. This chain's CDR3 is CASSLSHKDELFF. In DNA form, the CDR3 reads TGTGCCAGCAGCTTATCCCATAAGGATGAACTGTTTTTT.

This clonotype was observed at least ten times. The chain joins TRBV2 to TRBJ1-1, with D uncertain. V lost 2 bases to trimming and J lost 11 bases, with 18 bases between them. The germline CDR1 and CDR2 sequences are SNHLY and FYNNEI. This CDR3 spans 14 amino acids. The DNA for the CDR3 is TGTGCCAGCAGTGAATCGGAAACGACGGGATGGGCTTTCTTT. Translating gives CASSESETTGWAFF.

This clonotype was detected many times. The V gene is TRBV5-1, the J gene TRBJ1-2, with D maybe TRBD1 (5 bases). The CDR3 extends over 15 amino acids. Germline-derived CDR1 and CDR2 are SGHRS and YFSETQ. Deletions cut 2 bases from V and 3 bases from J, with 14 bases between. The DNA of the CDR3 is TGCGCCAGCAGCTTTTTGGGGGAAAGGGACTATGGCTACACCTTC. This encodes CASSFLGERDYGYTF.

The rearrangement uses TRBV3-1 and TRBJ2-4; tentatively, D is TRBD2 (7 bases). CDR3 length: 14 residues. Trimming pared 3 bases from V and 7 bases from J, leaving 13 bases between. The germline gives CDR1 LGHDT, CDR2 YNNKEL (reference sequence). The CDR3 nucleotides read TGTGCCAGCAGCCAGGGGGCCGGGGGGAACATTCAGTACTTC. The encoded protein is CASSQGAGGNIQYF.

CDR3 in DNA: TGTGCCAGCTCACCTCTACTAGCGGATCAAGAGACCCAGTACTTC. It yields the protein CASSPLLADQETQYF. The chain joins TRBV18 to TRBJ2-5, with 8 bases aligning to TRBD2. This CDR3 is built from 15 residues. Germline V gene data show CDR1 as KGHSH and CDR2 as LQKENI. Trimming removed 3 bases from V and 2 bases from J; junction bases left unmatched: 5.